Presented here are 32 T cell receptor beta chains from one specimen sequenced in a study of blood T cell repertoires in COVID-19. Measured with immunoSEQ multiplex PCR; TCRdb has only the in-frame clones, and not every one. Among about 300,000 clones, around nine tenths were seen once, and the ten largest hold 1% to 1.5%. The material sequenced was peripheral blood. The receptors derive from a man aged 70 or older with acute or convalescent COVID-19.

The chain recombines TRBV2 with TRBJ1-5; TRBD1 matches at 7 bases. CDR1 is SNHLY, CDR2 FYNNEI, per germline. With V trimmed by 6 bases and J by 0 bases, 5 bases remained unmatched. The CDR3 is 15 amino acids. In DNA, the CDR3 is TGTGCCAGCAGGGCCGGGACAGTTAGCAATCAGCCCCAGCATTTT. Its translation: CASRAGTVSNQPQHF.

The V call is TRBV19, the J call TRBJ2-2; the match to TRBD1 covers 9 bases. J gave up 6 bases and V 5 bases, and 13 bases lay outside the gene matches. This CDR3 comprises 17 residues. Germline loops: CDR1 LNHDA, CDR2 SQIVND (reference sequence). The CDR3 loop reads CASSAYGQGRLAGELFF. The CDR3 bases are TGTGCCAGTAGTGCTTATGGACAGGGGAGATTGGCCGGGGAGCTGTTTTTT.

The V call is TRBV7-2, the J call TRBJ2-1, with TRBD1 matching over 9 bases. CDR3 length equals 14 residues. CDR1 is SGHTA, CDR2 FQGNSA, per germline. The trim removed 5 bases at V and 8 bases at J, leaving 7 bases unmatched. CDR3 DNA sequence: TGTGCCAGCAGCACAGGACAGGGGTTCCATGAGCAGTTCTTC. It codes for CASSTGQGFHEQFF.

The chain joins TRBV6-6 to TRBJ2-7, with 8 bases identical to TRBD1. With 7 bases clipped from V and 1 base from J, the junction kept 6 bases outside the gene matches. The CDR3 is made up of 14 amino acids. CDR1 and CDR2 (germline): MNHNY, SVGAGI (reference sequence). The CDR3 sequence: CASTLGTGSYEQYF. The CDR3 coding sequence is TGTGCCAGCACTCTTGGGACAGGTTCCTACGAGCAGTACTTC.

The chain has TRBV14 and TRBJ2-1; D possibly corresponds to TRBD1 (6 bases). Germline CDR1 SGHDN, CDR2 FVKESK. The CDR3 length is 14 residues. Trimming shortened V by 3 bases and J by 3 bases, and 9 bases separated the two germline ends. The CDR3 DNA is TGTGCCAGCAGCCATACAGGGTTCTACAATGAGCAGTTCTTC. Translation: CASSHTGFYNEQFF.

The chain uses TRBV6-2 or TRBV6-3 and TRBJ2-2; 7 nucleotides line up with TRBD1. Germline CDR1 and CDR2: MNHEY and SVGEGT. The CDR3 has 15 amino acids. Trimming removed 6 bases from V and 0 bases from J; junction bases left unmatched: 4. CDR3 nucleotide sequence: TGTGCCAGCAGCAGCGACAGGGCGAACACCGGGGAGCTGTTTTTT. The encoded protein is CASSSDRANTGELFF.

Only a few counts were recorded for this clone. V usage is TRBV18 and J usage is TRBJ1-2; D is perhaps TRBD1 (6 bases). V lost 4 bases to trimming and J lost 7 bases, with 19 bases between them. CDR1 KGHSH and CDR2 LQKENI come from the germline V gene. The CDR3 totals 15 residues. CDR3 in amino acids: CASSLENRDRRGYTF. In DNA form, the CDR3 reads TGTGCCAGCTCACTCGAAAACAGGGACCGGCGTGGCTACACCTTC.

V is TRBV20-1 and J is TRBJ2-5; the D is unclear. The CDR3 contains 13 residues. Germline CDR1 DFQATT, CDR2 SNEGSKA (reference sequence). Trimming shortened V by 3 bases and J by 1 base, and 9 bases separated the two germline ends. This CDR3 is CSASAAAQETQYF. In nucleotides, the CDR3 is TGCAGTGCTAGTGCGGCGGCCCAAGAGACCCAGTACTTC.

CDR3 sequence: CASSFGAGAVNEQFF. As DNA, the CDR3 is TGTGCCAGCAGCTTCGGAGCGGGGGCCGTCAATGAGCAGTTCTTC. The chain is built from TRBV11-2 and TRBJ2-1; 8 bases align to TRBD2. This CDR3 has 15 amino acids. The V segment lost 3 bases and the J segment 6 bases; nucleotides outside the gene matches: 7. Germline V lookup: CDR1 SGHAT, CDR2 FQNNGV.

The chain carries TRBV6-4 and TRBJ1-1; TRBD1 matches at 8 bases. The CDR3 sequence is 13 residues long. Germline CDR1 and CDR2: MRHNA and SNTAGT. The ends lost 4 bases at V and 11 bases at J; junction bases unmatched: 9. The CDR3 protein is CASSAGQGRRAFF. CDR3 sequence (DNA): TGTGCCAGCAGTGCCGGACAGGGTCGGCGGGCTTTCTTT.

The J gene is TRBJ2-5, the V gene TRBV5-4; D uncertain. CDR3 length: 14 amino acids. Germline values: CDR1 SGHNT, CDR2 YYREEE (reference sequence). Trimming shortened V by 3 bases and J by 4 bases, and 13 bases separated the two germline ends. The CDR3: CASSWAFGSETQYF. Here the CDR3 DNA reads TGTGCCAGCAGCTGGGCCTTCGGTTCAGAGACCCAGTACTTC.

The chain joins TRBV29-1 to TRBJ1-2, with D possibly matching TRBD1 (6 bases). The V end lost 6 bases, the J end lost 6 bases, and 14 bases lay between the germline ends. From germline, CDR1 is SQVTM and CDR2 ANQGSEA. This CDR3 is built from 12 residues. CDR3 sequence reads: CSVSFQGNGYTF. DNA of the CDR3: TGCAGCGTCTCTTTCCAGGGGAATGGCTACACCTTC.

The chain carries TRBV10-1 and TRBJ2-5; the D gene is possibly TRBD2 (6 bases). This CDR3 comprises 18 residues. In germline, CDR1 is WNHNN, CDR2 SYGVQD (reference sequence). The V gene lost 0 bases and the J gene lost 1 base, with 18 bases spanning the gap. Written as DNA, the CDR3 is TGCGCCAGCAGTGAGTCCCGGGGCCTTCGGGACTCCCAAGAGACCCAGTACTTC. It codes for CASSESRGLRDSQETQYF.

The V gene is TRBV5-5, the J gene TRBJ1-5, with a weak D call TRBD1 (5 bases). The CDR3 sequence is 15 residues long. Trimming left V 0 bases short and J 7 bases short, with 14 bases between. Germline CDR1 reads SGHKS; CDR2 reads YYEKEE (reference sequence). The DNA of the CDR3 is TGTGCCAGCAGCTTGGAACCAAGGGGTTTCCAGCCCCAGCATTTT. Amino acid sequence: CASSLEPRGFQPQHF.

The chain has TRBV5-1 and TRBJ2-3, with 7 positions matching TRBD2. V trimming: 1 base; J trimming: 1 base; junction bases outside the gene matches: 6. CDR3 length: 16 amino acids. Germline V gene sequence: CDR1 SGHRS, CDR2 YFSETQ. The CDR3 sequence: CASSLSLGGGTDTQYF. The CDR3 DNA reads as TGCGCCAGCAGCTTGTCCCTGGGGGGGGGCACAGATACGCAGTATTTT.

The genes are TRBV4-3 and TRBJ1-4; a weak D match, TRBD1 (5 bases). V was clipped by 1 base and J by 14 bases, with 14 bases between them. This CDR3 region has 13 residues. CDR1 is LGHNA and CDR2 is YSLEER in the germline V gene. In DNA, the CDR3 is TGCGCCAGCAGCCAAGTTAAAGGGGCAGGGCTGTTTTTT. Translated, it gives CASSQVKGAGLFF.

This chain links TRBV27 with TRBJ2-1; the match to TRBD1 covers 9 bases. V lost 3 bases and J lost 3; bases outside the gene matches: 6. This CDR3 region has 16 residues. Germline CDR1 MNHEY, CDR2 SMNVEV (reference sequence). DNA of the CDR3: TGTGCCAGCAGTTTGCCCAGACAGGGGGTCTACAATGAGCAGTTCTTC. Translated: CASSLPRQGVYNEQFF.

This chain links TRBV5-4 with TRBJ2-7; weak D call: TRBD2 (6 bases). The CDR3 is made up of 14 amino acids. Trimming stripped 7 bases from V and 2 bases from J, with 16 bases between. The germline V gene encodes CDR1 SGHNT and CDR2 YYREEE (reference sequence). The CDR3 sequence is CASGLSGSPYEQYF. The CDR3 region has the DNA TGTGCCAGCGGCCTCAGCGGGTCCCCCTACGAGCAGTACTTC.

The V gene is TRBV27, the J gene TRBJ2-6; D not resolved. Germline assignment: CDR1 MNHEY and CDR2 SMNVEV (reference sequence). Deletions cut 3 bases from V and 4 bases from J, with 10 bases between. CDR3 size: 15 residues. In DNA form, the CDR3 reads TGTGCCAGCAGTTTCGGAGTTAGGGGGGCCAACGTCCTGACTTTC. Translated: CASSFGVRGANVLTF. Full variable domain (outside the CDR3, taken from reference TRBV27 and TRBJ2-6): EAQVTQNPRYLITVTGKKLTVTCSQNMNHEYMSWYRQDPGLGLRQIYYSMNVEVTDKGDVPEGYKVSRKEKRNFPLILESPSPNQTSLYFCASSFGVRGANVLTFGAGSRLTVL.

The chain recombines TRBV6-4 with TRBJ1-1; tentatively, D is TRBD1 (6 bases). Looked up from germline, CDR1 is MRHNA and CDR2 is SNTAGT. CDR3 length: 19 residues. Trimming pared 6 bases from V and 0 bases from J, leaving 26 bases between. The CDR3 reads CASSELKRTDGNLNTEAFF. The CDR3 coding sequence is TGTGCCAGCAGCGAGTTAAAGCGGACAGACGGAAACTTGAACACTGAAGCTTTCTTT.

This clone was recorded only once. The rearrangement links TRBV5-1 to TRBJ2-2; no clear D gene. From germline, CDR1 is SGHRS and CDR2 YFSETQ. The CDR3 consists of 12 residues. V lost 6 bases to trimming and J lost 4 bases, with 7 bases between them. CDR3 in DNA: TGCGCCAGCACGGCGGTCACCGGGGAGCTGTTTTTT. Encoded protein: CASTAVTGELFF.

The V and J genes are TRBV7-2 and TRBJ2-4, with TRBD2 matching 9 bases. With V trimmed by 3 bases and J by 8 bases, 11 bases remained unmatched. Per the germline V gene, CDR1 is SGHTA and CDR2 is FQGNSA. This CDR3 spans 16 amino acids. CDR3 sequence reads: CASSFYSGRQVYIQYF. The CDR3 nucleotides read TGTGCCAGCAGCTTCTATAGCGGGAGACAGGTTTACATTCAGTACTTC.

This clone was seen a single time. The chain joins TRBV7-2 to TRBJ1-5; weak D call: TRBD1 (5 bases). The V end was cut by 5 bases, the J end by 2 bases, with 13 bases between. Looked up from germline, CDR1 is SGHTA and CDR2 is FQGNSA. The CDR3 covers 15 residues. The CDR3 protein is CASSPDAGGNQPQHF. In nucleotides, the CDR3 is TGTGCCAGCAGCCCAGATGCGGGGGGCAATCAGCCCCAGCATTTT.

The genes are TRBV12-3 or TRBV12-4 and TRBJ2-7; 7 positions agree with TRBD1. V lost 6 bases and J lost 3; bases outside the gene matches: 2. The CDR3 contains 12 residues. The CDR3 sequence is CASRRDSYEQYF. The CDR3 DNA reads as TGTGCCAGCAGGAGGGACAGCTACGAGCAGTACTTC.

The CDR3 DNA sequence: TGTGCCAGCAGCTTAATGGGGGGGCCTGAAGAGACCCAGTACTTC. Translation gives CASSLMGGPEETQYF. The V gene is TRBV7-2, the J gene TRBJ2-5, with D maybe TRBD2 (7 bases). The CDR3 runs 15 residues. Per the germline V gene, CDR1 is SGHTA and CDR2 is FQGNSA. Trimming shortened V by 2 bases and J by 3 bases, and 13 bases separated the two germline ends. Variable domain in full (rest from reference TRBV7-2 and TRBJ2-5): GAGVSQSPSNKVTEKGKDVELRCDPISGHTALYWYRQSLGQGLEFLIYFQGNSAPDKSGLPSDRFSAERTGGSVSTLTIQRTQQEDSAVYLCASSLMGGPEETQYFGPGTRLLVL.

This clone was observed a single time. The V gene is TRBV25-1, the J gene TRBJ1-1, with D unresolved. The CDR3 runs 13 residues. The germline V gene encodes CDR1 MGHDK and CDR2 SYGVNS. V was shortened by 2 bases and J by 4 bases, with 8 bases between the two germline ends. CDR3 region: CASSEGWSTEAFF. For the CDR3, the DNA is TGTGCCAGCAGTGAAGGGTGGAGCACTGAAGCTTTCTTT. Full variable domain (outside the CDR3, taken from reference TRBV25-1 and TRBJ1-1): EADIYQTPRYLVIGTGKKITLECSQTMGHDKMYWYQQDPGMELHLIHYSYGVNSTEKGDLSSESTVSRIRTEHFPLTLESARPSHTSQYLCASSEGWSTEAFFGQGTRLTVV.

The genes are TRBV2 and TRBJ2-1; 14 bases line up with TRBD2. From germline, CDR1 is SNHLY and CDR2 FYNNEI. CDR3 length equals 15 residues. With V trimmed by 4 bases and J by 7 bases, 3 bases remained unmatched. The CDR3 DNA is TGTGCCAGCAGTGCTGGGACTAGCGGGAGAAATGAGCAGTTCTTC. Encoded protein: CASSAGTSGRNEQFF.

This chain links TRBV10-3 with TRBJ1-3; possible D gene TRBD1, 5 bases. The germline CDR1 and CDR2 sequences are ENHRY and SYGVKD. V was shortened by 4 bases and J by 4 bases, with 8 bases between the two germline ends. The CDR3 is made up of 13 amino acids. CDR3 loop: CAISGHRGNTIYF. CDR3 sequence (DNA): TGTGCCATCAGTGGCCACAGGGGAAACACCATATATTTT.

This rearrangement joins TRBV18 to TRBJ1-2; D is undetermined. This CDR3 region has 13 residues. V dropped 1 base and J dropped 6 bases, with 9 bases sitting between them. The germline V gene encodes CDR1 KGHSH and CDR2 LQKENI. CDR3 nucleotides: TGTGCCAGCTCACCACGCTCAGAAAATGGCTACACCTTC. Translated: CASSPRSENGYTF.

The chain joins TRBV7-9 to TRBJ2-1; 15 nucleotides align to TRBD2. The CDR3 has 17 residues. The J segment lost 6 bases and the V segment lost 3 bases, leaving 6 bases of the junction unmatched. Germline V gene lookup returns CDR1 SEHNR and CDR2 FQNEAQ (reference sequence). As DNA, the CDR3 is TGTGCCAGCAGCTTTTCCGGGACTAGCGGGGGGATCAATGAGCAGTTCTTC. This translates into CASSFSGTSGGINEQFF.

This clone occurred once. The chain has TRBV6-1 and TRBJ1-6, with no clear D. The CDR3 covers 15 residues. V was pared by 2 bases and J by 8 bases, with 13 bases between. Germline CDR1 reads MNHNS; CDR2 reads SASEGT. The CDR3 loop is CASSEIPGLDSPLHF. CDR3 DNA sequence: TGTGCCAGCAGTGAAATACCGGGGTTAGATTCACCCCTCCACTTT.

The chain links TRBV28 to TRBJ2-1, with TRBD2 matching 11 bases. With V trimmed by 6 bases and J by 10 bases, 17 bases remained unmatched. This CDR3 contains 17 residues. The germline V gene has CDR1 MDHEN and CDR2 SYDVKM. CDR3 coding DNA: TGTGCCAGCAGCCTGGGGTCTAGCGGGAGGTTTAATCGCGAGCAGTTCTTC. It encodes CASSLGSSGRFNREQFF.